One sample yielded the 31 T cell receptor beta chains listed below, sequenced in a study of radiation and T cells in renal cell carcinoma. As to time point: baseline pretreatment blood. Documented treatment: 15 Gy SBRT to primary tumor, nephrectomy 4 weeks later. Some clones are missing from TCRdb's copy, which holds only in-frame ones; the method was immunoSEQ multiplex PCR. The sample lists 90,000 to 95,000 clones, 82% occurring once. The starting material was blood, obtained from a patient whose treatment included radiotherapy and nephrectomy. The source is a man between 60 and 75 years old with renal cell carcinoma.

Points on this clone: The sample has other DNA sequences that encode this CDR3 too. V gene TRBV7-8 combines with J gene TRBJ2-5; 10 bases agree with TRBD1. The V gene end was trimmed by 5 bases and the J gene end by 3 bases; junction bases not matched to a gene: 6. The CDR3 contains 15 residues. Germline-derived CDR1 and CDR2 are SGHVS and FQNEAQ. CDR3 sequence: CASSLAGTGEETQYF. The DNA for the CDR3 is TGTGCCAGCAGCCTTGCCGGGACAGGGGAAGAGACCCAGTACTTC.

V and J are TRBV5-1 and TRBJ2-2; TRBD2 aligns across 8 bases. This CDR3 region has 15 residues. The germline gives CDR1 SGHRS, CDR2 YFSETQ. V lost 0 bases and J lost 5; bases outside the gene matches: 3. CDR3: CASSLESGSTGELFF. CDR3 DNA: TGCGCCAGCAGCTTGGAGAGCGGGAGTACCGGGGAGCTGTTTTTT.

This clone was seen once. J is TRBJ2-7 and V is TRBV27; D could derive from TRBD1 or TRBD2 (5 bases each). V lost 3 bases and J lost 0, with 9 bases in between. The CDR3 totals 14 residues. Germline lookup yields CDR1 MNHEY and CDR2 SMNVEV (reference sequence). The CDR3 reads CASSLGRNSYEQYF. CDR3 nucleotide sequence: TGTGCCAGCAGTTTGGGACGGAACTCCTACGAGCAGTACTTC.

This sequence joins TRBV7-6 and TRBJ2-1; D is uncertain. The CDR3 sequence is 15 residues long. V was shortened by 2 bases and J by 5 bases, with 13 bases between the two germline ends. CDR1 and CDR2 (germline): SGHVS, FNYEAQ. The CDR3 spells CASSLWPKDDNEQFF. In nucleotides, the CDR3 is TGTGCCAGCAGCTTATGGCCTAAGGACGACAATGAGCAGTTCTTC.

With regard to this clone: The junction does not match germline at one end; this may be a read error. The chain links TRBV30 to TRBJ1-2; D possibly corresponds to TRBD1 (6 bases). The CDR3 extends over 11 amino acids. Per the germline V gene, CDR1 is GTSNPN and CDR2 is SVGIG (reference sequence). CDR3 sequence reads: CAWSTGTSRVF. The CDR3 DNA sequence: TGTGCCTGGAGTACAGGGACCTCAAGGGTCTTC.

The chain carries TRBV2 and TRBJ2-2; 7 positions match TRBD2. The CDR3 loop spans 13 amino acids. The V gene end was trimmed by 8 bases and the J gene end by 6 bases; junction bases not matched to a gene: 6. CDR1 and CDR2 from the germline V gene are SNHLY and FYNNEI. The CDR3 DNA sequence: TGTGCCAGCGGAGCGGGGAGAGCCGGGGAGCTGTTTTTT. Translation: CASGAGRAGELFF.

As concerns this clone: The germline gene is not matched at one end of the junction; a read error may be the cause. J is TRBJ2-7 and V is TRBV29-1; perhaps TRBD2 as D (6 bases). Germline V gene data show CDR1 as SQVTM and CDR2 as ANQGSEA. This CDR3 contains 15 residues. The CDR3 DNA is TGCAGCGCTGAAGGTAGCGGAACTAGGGCCTACGAGCAGTACTTC. Its translation is CSAEGSGTRAYEQYF.

The chain employs TRBV29-1 and TRBJ2-3; D tentatively reads TRBD1 or TRBD2 (7 bases each). The germline CDR1 and CDR2 sequences are SQVTM and ANQGSEA. The germline V and J ends were trimmed by 2 bases and 0 bases, with 18 bases remaining between them. The CDR3 is made up of 17 amino acids. CDR3 protein: CSVERPGGDLSTDTQYF. The CDR3 bases are TGCAGCGTTGAAAGGCCAGGGGGGGACCTTAGCACAGATACGCAGTATTTT.

J is TRBJ2-5 and V is TRBV28; the match to TRBD1 covers 8 bases. CDR1 MDHEN and CDR2 SYDVKM come from the germline V gene. V dropped 5 bases and J dropped 7; count of bases not matched to a gene: 9. The CDR3 covers 14 residues. The DNA of the CDR3 is TGTGCCAGCAGTGTGGGACAGGCCAGGGGGACCCAGTACTTC. Protein product: CASSVGQARGTQYF. The variable domain in full, completed from reference TRBV28 and TRBJ2-5, reads DVKVTQSSRYLVKRTGEKVFLECVQDMDHENMFWYRQDPGLGLRLIYFSYDVKMKEKGDIPEGYSVSREKKERFSLILESASTNQTSMYLCASSVGQARGTQYFGPGTRLLVL.

The chain couples TRBV27 to TRBJ1-2, with 9 bases identical to TRBD1. V was clipped by 3 bases and J by 8 bases; unmatched bases: 13. Germline V gene sequence: CDR1 MNHEY, CDR2 SMNVEV (reference sequence). This CDR3 spans 16 amino acids. CDR3 sequence reads: CASSFLVGTGTRGYTF. CDR3 bases: TGTGCCAGCAGTTTTCTAGTGGGGACAGGGACGCGGGGCTACACCTTC.

This rearrangement joins TRBV10-3 to TRBJ2-7; D gene unclear. CDR1 is ENHRY, CDR2 SYGVKD, per germline. V lost 3 bases to trimming and J lost 0 bases, with 6 bases between them. The CDR3 covers 13 residues. The CDR3 region has the DNA TGTGCCATCAGTGACTTATACTCCTACGAGCAGTACTTC. Its protein product is CAISDLYSYEQYF.

This clone is deemed large (0.1 to 1%). Different DNA sequences within this sample yield the same CDR3. This sequence joins TRBV6-5 and TRBJ2-5; TRBD2 aligns across 11 bases. The CDR3 length is 15 residues. V shed 0 bases, J shed 3 bases, and the junction held 0 bases outside the gene matches. The germline V gene has CDR1 MNHEY and CDR2 SVGAGI. DNA of the CDR3: TGTGCCAGCAGTTACTCGACTAGCGGGAAAGAGACCCAGTACTTC. Its translation is CASSYSTSGKETQYF.

This rearrangement joins TRBV28 to TRBJ1-1, with D tentatively TRBD1 (6 bases). The germline V gene has CDR1 MDHEN and CDR2 SYDVKM. Trimming pared 5 bases from V and 11 bases from J, leaving 15 bases between. The CDR3 extends over 12 amino acids. CDR3 in DNA: TGTGCCAGCAGTAGGAGTAGGGGGTGGGCTTTCTTT. It translates to CASSRSRGWAFF.

The rearrangement links TRBV29-1 to TRBJ2-1; no clear D. The germline CDR1 and CDR2 sequences are SQVTM and ANQGSEA. CDR3 length equals 15 residues. V dropped 0 bases and J dropped 4 bases, with 13 bases sitting between them. The CDR3 bases are TGCAGCGTTGAAGATACTCCTAGGCGGTACAATGAGCAGTTCTTC. This sequence encodes CSVEDTPRRYNEQFF.

The rearrangement uses TRBV5-5 and TRBJ2-7; TRBD2 agrees at 12 bases. V trimming: 0 bases; J trimming: 4 bases; junction bases outside the gene matches: 8. The CDR3 spans 17 residues. In germline, CDR1 is SGHKS, CDR2 YYEKEE (reference sequence). The CDR3 DNA sequence: TGTGCCAGCAGCTTGGCCGAGTCCACTAGCGGGAGGTACGAGCAGTACTTC. It encodes CASSLAESTSGRYEQYF.

This clone was found once. The CDR3 loop is CASSQFASGRGGEQFF. The CDR3 nucleotides are TGTGCCAGCAGCCAGTTCGCCAGCGGCAGGGGGGGTGAGCAGTTCTTC. The chain is built from TRBV4-2 and TRBJ2-1; D possibly uses TRBD1 or TRBD2 (7 bases each). V lost 3 bases and J lost 9, with 21 bases in between. The CDR3 is 16 amino acids. CDR1 is LGHNA, CDR2 YNFKEQ, per germline.

This clone came up a few times. This rearrangement joins TRBV19 to TRBJ1-5, with D possibly matching TRBD1 (5 bases). CDR1 is LNHDA and CDR2 is SQIVND in the germline V gene (reference sequence). Trimming left V 4 bases short and J 6 bases short, with 16 bases between. The CDR3 covers 15 residues. In DNA form, the CDR3 reads TGTGCCAGTAGTACACAGGCCTTTGTGGGTCAGCCCCAGCATTTT. Residues: CASSTQAFVGQPQHF.

In regard to this clone: Other DNA sequences from this sample encode an identical CDR3 as well. V and J are TRBV27 and TRBJ1-2; TRBD1 is a possible D gene (6 bases). Germline CDR1 reads MNHEY; CDR2 reads SMNVEV (reference sequence). This CDR3 is built from 12 residues. Trimming removed 9 bases at V and 2 bases at J, with 10 bases between. The CDR3: CASSTGNYGYTF. CDR3 coding DNA: TGTGCCAGTTCTACAGGGAACTATGGCTACACCTTC.

There are many counts of this clone. The chain combines TRBV5-4 with TRBJ2-2; 10 bases are a match to TRBD2. Germline values: CDR1 SGHNT, CDR2 YYREEE (reference sequence). With V trimmed by 5 bases and J by 2 bases, 6 bases remained unmatched. The CDR3 length is 16 residues. CDR3: CASSSRLAGNTGELFF. CDR3 bases: TGTGCCAGCAGTTCTCGACTAGCGGGTAACACCGGGGAGCTGTTTTTT.

The chain combines TRBV4-1 with TRBJ1-4, with TRBD1 matching over 9 bases. Germline assignment: CDR1 MGHRA and CDR2 YSYEKL. The CDR3 spans 16 residues. V shed 3 bases and J 8 bases; nucleotides not matched to a gene: 10. In DNA, the CDR3 is TGCGCCAGCAGCCAGCAACCGGGACAGGGAAGAGAAAAACTGTTTTTT. Residues: CASSQQPGQGREKLFF.

The chain recombines TRBV5-1 with TRBJ2-3; no reliable D call. The V and J ends lost 0 bases and 5 bases respectively, with 1 base between them. CDR1 SGHRS and CDR2 YFSETQ come from the germline V gene. CDR3 length equals 11 residues. CDR3 nucleotide sequence: TGCGCCAGCAGCTTGGTAGATACGCAGTATTTT. Translating it yields CASSLVDTQYF.

A remark on this clone: One junction end disagrees with the germline gene, perhaps due to a read error. J is TRBJ2-7 and V is TRBV4-1; 7 positions match TRBD1. CDR3 length: 13 residues. The germline V gene encodes CDR1 MGHRA and CDR2 YSYEKL. The CDR3 sequence is CASSQRTGTDILF. In DNA form, the CDR3 reads TGCGCCAGCAGCCAAAGAACCGGGACAGATATACTATTC.

This sequence joins TRBV29-1 and TRBJ1-5; TRBD1 aligns across 9 bases. CDR1 SQVTM and CDR2 ANQGSEA come from the germline V gene. The CDR3 totals 18 residues. V was clipped by 6 bases and J by 2 bases; unmatched bases: 17. CDR3 sequence (DNA): TGCAGCGTGGGATTACAGGGGGCGCGATTATCGGGCAATCAGCCCCAGCATTTT. Its translation: CSVGLQGARLSGNQPQHF.

The chain recombines TRBV5-1 with TRBJ1-2, with D uncertain. This CDR3 is built from 14 residues. V shed 0 bases and J shed 2 bases, with 8 bases lying between them. Germline V gene lookup returns CDR1 SGHRS and CDR2 YFSETQ. CDR3 DNA: TGCGCCAGCAGCTTGGAGGCAGCCAACTATGGCTACACCTTC. It specifies CASSLEAANYGYTF.

This clone was counted once. The chain employs TRBV7-3 and TRBJ2-3; a possible D gene is TRBD1 (6 bases). Germline assignment: CDR1 SGHTA and CDR2 FQGTGA. V lost 5 bases and J 5 bases, leaving 14 bases between the germline ends. The CDR3 sequence is 14 residues long. The CDR3 protein is CASSQGSGGDTQYF. The CDR3, as DNA: TGTGCCAGCAGCCAGGGGAGCGGCGGAGATACGCAGTATTTT.

V usage is TRBV2 and J usage is TRBJ1-1; tentatively, D is TRBD1 (5 bases). V lost 5 bases and J lost 10, with 14 bases in between. This CDR3 is built from 12 residues. Germline V gene lookup returns CDR1 SNHLY and CDR2 FYNNEI. CDR3 amino acids: CASSLGTGRAFF. As DNA, the CDR3 is TGTGCCAGCAGTCTTGGGACGGGAAGAGCTTTCTTT. The variable domain in full, with the rest retrieved from reference TRBV2 and TRBJ1-1, is EPEVTQTPSHQVTQMGQEVILRCVPISNHLYFYWYRQILGQKVEFLVSFYNNEISEKSEIFDDQFSVERPDGSNFTLKIRSTKLEDSAMYFCASSLGTGRAFFGQGTRLTVV.

The rearrangement uses TRBV4-2 and TRBJ2-5; 16 bases fit TRBD2. V lost 3 bases and J lost 2; bases outside the gene matches: 3. This CDR3 region has 17 residues. Germline values: CDR1 LGHNA, CDR2 YNFKEQ. CDR3 bases: TGTGCCAGCAGCCAGGGACTAGCGGGAGGGCAACAAGAGACCCAGTACTTC. Translated, it gives CASSQGLAGGQQETQYF.

The V and J genes are TRBV19 and TRBJ2-7; D is perhaps TRBD2 (7 bases). The CDR3 is 14 residues long. Trimming shortened V by 2 bases and J by 3 bases, and 11 bases separated the two germline ends. CDR1 is LNHDA, CDR2 SQIVND, per germline (reference sequence). In nucleotides, the CDR3 is TGTGCCAGTAGTATAAGCGGGGACAACTACGAGCAGTACTTC. This sequence encodes CASSISGDNYEQYF.

This clone was recorded at least ten times. The chain has TRBV4-1 and TRBJ2-7, with 7 bases aligning to TRBD2. This CDR3 spans 15 amino acids. V shed 1 base and J 6 bases; nucleotides not matched to a gene: 9. Germline assignment: CDR1 MGHRA and CDR2 YSYEKL. The CDR3 protein is CASSQGWAGVVEQYF. For the CDR3, the DNA is TGCGCCAGCAGCCAAGGATGGGCGGGAGTGGTCGAGCAGTACTTC.

Here the CDR3 DNA reads TGTGCCAGCAGTTTTCGGTTTGGGGGACAGGGACGAGGCACTGAAGCTTTCTTT. Its protein product is CASSFRFGGQGRGTEAFF. The chain employs TRBV28 and TRBJ1-1; TRBD1 aligns across 9 bases. Germline CDR1 MDHEN, CDR2 SYDVKM. This CDR3 contains 18 residues. V shed 3 bases and J 4 bases; nucleotides not matched to a gene: 15.

This chain uses TRBV19 with TRBJ1-1; D might be TRBD1 (5 bases). Deletions cut 5 bases from V and 5 bases from J, with 18 bases between. This CDR3 has 15 residues. CDR1 is LNHDA, CDR2 SQIVND, per germline (reference sequence). CDR3 amino acids: CASSLPHGAGTEAFF. The CDR3 DNA reads as TGTGCCAGTAGTCTACCCCACGGGGCAGGAACTGAAGCTTTCTTT.